A selection of T cell receptor beta chains follows, all from one sample in a study of T cells after posttransplantation cyclophosphamide. Profiling relied on immunoSEQ multiplex PCR, and the TCRdb table lists in-frame clones only, not all of them. The sample presents more than 25,000 clones, none singletons. Sequencing was carried out using PBMCs. Source of these receptors: a man over 45 in good health, CMV-negative, and a related stem cell transplant donor. Both conserved end residues are part of each CDR3. The order of the fields is CDR3 length, V gene, D gene, clone size, J gene, CDR3 protein, CDR3 DNA. D genes are given only for firm matches. For some rows the clone size is stated as once, few or many, or as a class when expanded; others skip it.

15	TRBV7-9	TRBD2	many	TRBJ2-1	CASSIPTSGGNEQFF	TGTGCCAGCAGCATACCTACTAGCGGCGGGAATGAGCAGTTCTTC
15	TRBV5-4	TRBD1	many	TRBJ1-4	CASSYGQGANEKLFF	TGTGCCAGCAGCTACGGACAGGGGGCTAATGAAAAACTGTTTTTT
19	TRBV7-9	TRBD2	many	TRBJ2-1	CASSLPLPLTSGRGNEQFF	TGTGCCAGCAGCTTACCCCTCCCGTTAACTAGCGGGAGGGGAAATGAGCAGTTCTTC
14	TRBV4-1	NA	medium-sized	TRBJ2-2	CASRAGANTGELFF	TGCGCCAGCAGGGCAGGGGCGAACACCGGGGAGCTGTTTTTT
20	TRBV21-1	NA	few	TRBJ2-5	CASSTLPTGRLAGKQETQYF	TGTGCCAGCAGCACTCTCCCGACTGGTAGACTAGCGGGAAAACAAGAGACCCAGTACTTC
13	TRBV25-1	TRBD1	many	TRBJ1-1	CASSRTGRTEAFF	TGTGCCAGCAGCAGGACAGGGCGGACTGAAGCTTTCTTT
12	TRBV28	TRBD2	NA	TRBJ2-5	CASGGGPSGQYF	TGTGCCAGCGGGGGAGGGCCCTCTGGGCAGTACTTC
16	TRBV27	NA	many	TRBJ1-4	CASSLLWGGAKEKLFF	TGTGCCAGCAGTTTATTGTGGGGGGGCGCGAAGGAAAAACTGTTTTTT
12	TRBV2	NA	many	TRBJ2-7	CASSEQDYEQYF	TGTGCCAGCAGTGAGCAGGACTACGAGCAGTACTTC
16	TRBV18	NA	many	TRBJ2-2	CASSPPGGRDTGELFF	TGTGCCAGCTCACCACCAGGCGGAAGAGACACCGGGGAGCTGTTTTTT
16	TRBV7-9	TRBD1	many	TRBJ1-5	CASSLGGAGGSQPQHF	TGTGCCAGCAGCTTAGGGGGAGCAGGGGGCTCTCAGCCCCAGCATTTT
16	TRBV5-1	NA	many	TRBJ2-2	CASSLVVSANTGELFF	TGCGCCAGCAGCTTGGTGGTTAGCGCGAACACCGGGGAGCTGTTTTTT
18	TRBV7-9	TRBD2	many	TRBJ2-7	CASSPGTSGTVRGYEQYF	TGTGCCAGCAGCCCGGGGACTAGCGGGACCGTGCGGGGCTACGAGCAGTACTTC
16	TRBV5-8	TRBD1	many	TRBJ1-4	CASSQGQGVLYEKLFF	TGTGCCAGCAGCCAGGGACAGGGGGTACTTTATGAAAAACTGTTTTTT
13	TRBV6-5	NA	many	TRBJ1-2	CASSYGGTYGYTF	TGTGCCAGCAGTTACGGAGGGACCTATGGCTACACCTTC
13	TRBV27	NA	many	TRBJ2-2	CATQYSGTGELFF	TGTGCCACCCAGTATTCGGGCACCGGGGAGCTGTTTTTT
12	TRBV29-1	NA	many	TRBJ1-1	CSVEREETEAFF	TGCAGCGTTGAGAGGGAGGAGACTGAAGCTTTCTTT
15	TRBV28	TRBD1	many	TRBJ1-2	CASRKPGQGVDGYTF	TGTGCCAGCAGAAAACCGGGACAGGGAGTGGATGGCTACACCTTC
13	TRBV7-9	TRBD2	many	TRBJ2-5	CASSRTSQETQYF	TGTGCCAGCAGCCGGACTAGCCAAGAGACCCAGTACTTC
15	TRBV28	TRBD2	many	TRBJ2-7	CASSPPPAGAGEQYF	TGTGCCAGCAGTCCCCCCCCCGCGGGAGCGGGTGAGCAGTACTTC
14	TRBV5-1	NA	many	TRBJ1-1	CASSPQQGRTEAFF	TGCGCCAGCAGCCCACAACAGGGTAGGACTGAAGCTTTCTTT
15	TRBV19	NA	many	TRBJ1-4	CASLPGGAEGEKLFF	TGTGCCAGCCTACCGGGGGGGGCTGAAGGAGAAAAACTGTTTTTT
15	TRBV2	NA	few	TRBJ1-4	CANSLGVATNEKLFF	TGTGCCAACAGCCTGGGAGTCGCAACTAATGAAAAACTGTTTTTT
15	TRBV6-1	TRBD1	many	TRBJ2-7	CASTEGTGSSYEQYF	TGTGCCAGCACTGAGGGGACAGGGAGTTCCTACGAGCAGTACTTC
15	TRBV4-1	TRBD1	many	TRBJ1-1	CASSLRDRANTEAFF	TGCGCCAGCAGCCTCCGGGACAGGGCGAACACTGAAGCTTTCTTT
16	TRBV9	NA	many	TRBJ2-2	CASSPRSGANTGELFF	TGTGCCAGCAGCCCGAGGAGCGGTGCGAACACCGGGGAGCTGTTTTTT
13	TRBV6-5	NA	many	TRBJ1-5	CASSSSGIQPQHF	TGTGCCAGCAGTTCATCCGGGATTCAGCCCCAGCATTTT
18	TRBV5-1	TRBD1	many	TRBJ2-2	CASSSPSDRGGTTGELFF	TGCGCCAGCAGCTCACCCTCAGACAGGGGGGGGACTACCGGGGAGCTGTTTTTT
16	TRBV5-1	TRBD1	many	TRBJ1-4	CASSLASGQGGEKLFF	TGCGCCAGCAGCTTGGCCTCGGGACAGGGAGGAGAAAAACTGTTTTTT
15	TRBV27	NA	many	TRBJ2-5	CASSSLTTYQETQYF	TGTGCCAGCAGTTCCCTCACTACGTACCAAGAGACCCAGTACTTC
16	TRBV5-1	TRBD1	many	TRBJ2-1	CASSRGGTGPYNEQFF	TGCGCCAGCAGCCGGGGCGGGACAGGACCCTACAATGAGCAGTTCTTC
14	TRBV6-6	TRBD1	few	TRBJ2-7	CASSPGTGRYEQYF	TGTGCCAGCAGCCCCGGGACAGGGAGATACGAGCAGTACTTC
11	TRBV28	NA	many	TRBJ2-7	CASSKQREQYF	TGTGCCAGCAGTAAGCAGCGGGAGCAGTACTTC
16	TRBV5-1	NA	many	TRBJ2-1	CASSLQVAASYNEQFF	TGCGCCAGCAGCTTGCAGGTAGCGGCCTCCTACAATGAGCAGTTCTTC
15	TRBV7-9	TRBD2	many	TRBJ2-3	CASSSTSGGTDTQYF	TGTGCCAGCAGCTCGACTAGCGGGGGCACAGATACGCAGTATTTT
15	TRBV28	NA	many	TRBJ1-1	CASSLYARANTEAFF	TGTGCCAGCAGTTTATATGCCAGGGCCAACACTGAAGCTTTCTTT
13	TRBV30	NA	many	TRBJ1-5	CAWSSGAAQPQHF	TGTGCCTGGAGCTCGGGTGCCGCCCAGCCCCAGCATTTT
16	TRBV28	NA	many	TRBJ2-3	CASSPVGGGRADTQYF	TGTGCCAGCAGTCCAGTCGGGGGAGGAAGGGCAGATACGCAGTATTTT
11	TRBV5-8	NA	many	TRBJ1-1	CASFLYTEAFF	TGTGCCAGCTTCTTGTACACTGAAGCTTTCTTT
12	TRBV28	NA	many	TRBJ2-5	CASSFQLKTQYF	TGTGCCAGCAGTTTCCAGTTAAAGACCCAGTACTTC
13	TRBV28	NA	many	TRBJ1-2	CASSLGAVYGYTF	TGTGCCAGCAGTTTAGGGGCAGTTTATGGCTACACCTTC
14	TRBV7-6	TRBD1	few	TRBJ2-7	CASSLGTASYEQYF	TGTGCCAGCAGCCTCGGGACAGCGTCCTACGAGCAGTACTTC
18	TRBV29-1	TRBD2	NA	TRBJ2-1	CSARTSGGTLSSYNEQFF	TGCAGCGCCCGGACTAGCGGGGGGACGCTTAGCTCCTACAATGAGCAGTTCTTC
15	TRBV30	TRBD1	many	TRBJ2-1	CAWRALTGDHNEQFF	TGTGCCTGGAGGGCCTTGACAGGGGACCACAATGAGCAGTTCTTC
13	TRBV18	NA	many	TRBJ2-1	CASSPPGGAEQFF	TGTGCCAGCTCACCACCGGGGGGGGCGGAGCAGTTCTTC
16	TRBV2	TRBD1	many	TRBJ1-1	CASTVMTGGTNTEAFF	TGTGCCAGCACGGTTATGACAGGGGGCACGAACACTGAAGCTTTCTTT
15	TRBV5-6	TRBD1	many	TRBJ1-3	CASSPTGGPGNTIYF	TGTGCCAGCAGCCCGACAGGGGGCCCTGGAAACACCATATATTTT
14	TRBV27	NA	many	TRBJ1-1	CASTGGQLNTEAFF	TGTGCCAGCACTGGCGGGCAGTTGAACACTGAAGCTTTCTTT
15	TRBV19	TRBD1	many	TRBJ1-2	CASSPGTGGRGGYTF	TGTGCCAGTAGTCCGGGGACAGGGGGGCGCGGGGGCTACACCTTC
18	TRBV15	TRBD2	many	TRBJ2-7	CATSSLLGRGTGRNEQYF	TGTGCCACCAGCAGCCTCTTGGGGCGGGGGACGGGGAGAAACGAGCAGTACTTC
17	TRBV5-4	NA	few	TRBJ1-3	CASSGKQGATDGNTIYF	TGTGCCAGCAGCGGCAAACAGGGTGCTACGGACGGAAACACTATATATTTT
15	TRBV6-4	TRBD1	many	TRBJ2-3	CASSDSGTGKDTQYF	TGTGCCAGCAGTGACTCGGGGACAGGGAAAGATACGCAGTATTTT
12	TRBV30	NA	many	TRBJ2-3	CAWSVSVDTQYF	TGTGCCTGGAGTGTCTCGGTAGATACGCAGTATTTT
13	TRBV6-1	NA	many	TRBJ2-3	CASSTTGTDTQYF	TGTGCCAGCAGCACCACGGGGACAGATACGCAGTATTTT
15	TRBV28	TRBD1	many	TRBJ1-2	CASSQRDRADYGYTF	TGTGCCAGCAGCCAACGGGACAGGGCGGACTATGGCTACACCTTC
13	TRBV7-3	TRBD1	many	TRBJ2-7	CASSATGSYEQYF	TGTGCCAGCAGCGCGACAGGGTCCTACGAGCAGTACTTC
16	TRBV7-7	TRBD1	many	TRBJ2-5	CASSAIADRGRETQYF	TGTGCCAGCAGCGCCATCGCGGACAGGGGACGGGAGACCCAGTACTTC